Each of the 18 T cell receptor beta chains below was sequenced from the same sample in a study of radiation and T cells in renal cell carcinoma. Data came from immunoSEQ multiplex PCR; TCRdb stores just in-frame clones and leaves some out. Here the sample spans roughly 150,000 clones, approximately 90% being singletons. Time point reported: blood 2 weeks post-SBRT. This sample's treatment: 15 Gy SBRT to primary tumor, nephrectomy 4 weeks later. The material was blood, obtained from a patient whose treatment included radiotherapy and nephrectomy. The receptor source for this set is a woman between 45 and 60 years old with renal cell carcinoma.

This clone was seen many times. This chain connects TRBV5-5 to TRBJ1-1; D unresolved. Germline-derived CDR1 and CDR2 are SGHKS and YYEKEE (reference sequence). The CDR3 has 13 amino acids. V dropped 0 bases and J dropped 0 bases, with 3 bases sitting between them. CDR3 sequence reads: CASSLDLNTEAFF. In nucleotides, the CDR3 is TGTGCCAGCAGCTTGGATTTGAACACTGAAGCTTTCTTT.

The chain couples TRBV2 to TRBJ1-2, with D possibly being TRBD1 (5 bases). Deletions cut 1 base from V and 8 bases from J, with 17 bases between. The CDR3 extends over 15 amino acids. The germline V gene encodes CDR1 SNHLY and CDR2 FYNNEI. CDR3 nucleotide sequence: TGTGCCAGCAGTGAAGAGGGGAGCCCTCCCCGGGGCTACACCTTC. Amino acids: CASSEEGSPPRGYTF.

The chain links TRBV29-1 to TRBJ2-2; the match to TRBD2 covers 8 bases. This CDR3 comprises 15 residues. CDR1 and CDR2 (germline): SQVTM, ANQGSEA. Losses at the gene ends were 7 bases for V and 0 bases for J; bases not matched to a gene: 7. CDR3 in DNA: TGCAGCGCGGTCGGGGGGGACACGAACACCGGGGAGCTGTTTTTT. Protein: CSAVGGDTNTGELFF.

The chain's CDR3 is CASSPGDGSGNTIYF. The CDR3 nucleotides read TGTGCCAGCAGCCCAGGGGACGGCTCTGGAAACACCATATATTTT. V is TRBV28 and J is TRBJ1-3; weak D call: TRBD1 (6 bases). This CDR3 region has 15 residues. The germline gives CDR1 MDHEN, CDR2 SYDVKM. Trimming stripped 6 bases from V and 0 bases from J, with 12 bases between.

The chain combines TRBV10-3 with TRBJ1-2; D gene unclear. Germline loops: CDR1 ENHRY, CDR2 SYGVKD. The V and J ends lost 3 bases and 0 bases respectively, with 11 bases between them. The CDR3 runs to 15 residues. CDR3 sequence: CAISDPGHTNYGYTF. CDR3 DNA sequence: TGTGCCATCAGTGATCCCGGGCATACTAACTATGGCTACACCTTC.

The sample holds one count of this clone. The rearrangement uses TRBV6-1 and TRBJ2-1; the D is unclear. The V gene's germline CDR1 is MNHNS and CDR2 SASEGT. V lost 8 bases to trimming and J lost 0 bases, with 11 bases between them. The CDR3 contains 14 residues. CDR3 protein: CASRTASSYNEQFF. In DNA form, the CDR3 reads TGTGCCAGCCGCACGGCGAGCTCCTACAATGAGCAGTTCTTC.

The chain links TRBV19 to TRBJ1-3; the D gene is possibly TRBD1 (5 bases). The ends were cut back, 5 bases at V and 0 bases at J, with 14 bases in the middle. Germline-derived CDR1 and CDR2 are LNHDA and SQIVND (reference sequence). The CDR3 loop spans 16 amino acids. CDR3 sequence: CASSRFGGPSGNTIYF. The CDR3 DNA sequence: TGTGCCAGTAGTCGTTTCGGGGGACCCTCTGGAAACACCATATATTTT.

The chain carries TRBV6-1 and TRBJ2-2; D is uncertain. The CDR3 is 12 amino acids. Germline lookup yields CDR1 MNHNS and CDR2 SASEGT. Between the trimmed V and J ends, which lost 1 base and 6 bases, there was a span of 3 bases. The CDR3 DNA reads TGTGCCAGCAGTGAAGGCCCCGGGGAGCTGTTTTTT. It encodes CASSEGPGELFF.

This clone has just a few counts. The genes are TRBV19 and TRBJ2-1; tentative D call: TRBD1 (6 bases). The V gene lost 4 bases and the J gene lost 5 bases, with 12 bases spanning the gap. CDR3 length: 14 residues. CDR1 and CDR2 (germline): LNHDA, SQIVND (reference sequence). The CDR3: CASSKTGSDNEQFF. CDR3 in DNA: TGTGCCAGTAGTAAAACAGGGTCGGACAATGAGCAGTTCTTC. Combining the CDR3 with reference TRBV19 and TRBJ2-1 gives the whole variable domain DGGITQSPKYLFRKEGQNVTLSCEQNLNHDAMYWYRQDPGQGLRLIYYSQIVNDFQKGDIAEGYSVSREKKESFPLTVTSAQKNPTAFYLCASSKTGSDNEQFFGPGTRLTVL.

The chain carries TRBV25-1 and TRBJ1-5; D possibly corresponds to TRBD1 (6 bases). CDR1 is MGHDK, CDR2 SYGVNS, per germline. The CDR3 is made up of 14 amino acids. V was shortened by 3 bases and J by 7 bases, with 13 bases between the two germline ends. This chain's CDR3 is CASSEHREQQPQHF. The DNA of the CDR3 is TGTGCCAGCAGTGAGCACAGGGAACAACAGCCCCAGCATTTT.

The chain links TRBV11-2 to TRBJ2-5; D is possibly TRBD1 or TRBD2 (5 bases each). Germline CDR1 SGHAT, CDR2 FQNNGV. The CDR3 has 15 amino acids. Trimming shortened V by 5 bases and J by 3 bases, and 16 bases separated the two germline ends. CDR3 amino acids: CASSRDPGREETQYF. Here the CDR3 DNA reads TGTGCCAGCAGCCGCGACCCGGGACGGGAAGAGACCCAGTACTTC.

The chain recombines TRBV5-1 with TRBJ2-1; no clear D. The germline V and J ends were trimmed by 4 bases and 6 bases, with 8 bases remaining between them. The V gene's germline CDR1 is SGHRS and CDR2 YFSETQ. The CDR3 has 12 residues. The CDR3 spells CASSQDTNEQFF. CDR3 in DNA: TGCGCCAGCAGCCAAGACACCAATGAGCAGTTCTTC.

V usage is TRBV6-5 and J usage is TRBJ2-6; D unclear. Germline CDR1 reads MNHEY; CDR2 reads SVGAGI. V lost 8 bases and J 4 bases, leaving 12 bases between the germline ends. The CDR3 loop spans 14 amino acids. The CDR3 sequence is CASLGRSGANVLTF. The CDR3 DNA is TGTGCCAGCCTCGGACGAAGCGGGGCCAACGTCCTGACTTTC.

The gene calls are TRBV18 and TRBJ2-2, with 8 positions matching TRBD1. CDR1 and CDR2 from the germline V gene are KGHSH and LQKENI. The CDR3 loop spans 15 amino acids. V shed 4 bases and J 0 bases; nucleotides not matched to a gene: 1. CDR3 in amino acids: CASSLDRANTGELFF. In DNA form, the CDR3 reads TGTGCCAGCTCACTGGACAGGGCGAACACCGGGGAGCTGTTTTTT. The whole variable domain, filled in from reference TRBV18 and TRBJ2-2, reads NAGVMQNPRHLVRRRGQEARLRCSPMKGHSHVYWYRQLPEEGLKFMVYLQKENIIDESGMPKERFSAEFPKEGPSILRIQQVVRGDSAAYFCASSLDRANTGELFFGEGSRLTVL.

The chain combines TRBV19 with TRBJ1-5; D is possibly TRBD1 (5 bases). Looked up from germline, CDR1 is LNHDA and CDR2 is SQIVND (reference sequence). Trimming took off 5 bases at V and 5 bases at J, with 16 bases between the two ends. CDR3 size: 15 residues. The chain's CDR3 is CASSLRGETDQPQHF. In DNA, the CDR3 is TGTGCCAGTAGTCTTAGAGGGGAGACCGATCAGCCCCAGCATTTT.

The chain is built from TRBV4-3 and TRBJ1-3; D is uncertain. This CDR3 region has 15 residues. The ends were cut back, 0 bases at V and 1 base at J, with 7 bases in the middle. Per the germline V gene, CDR1 is LGHNA and CDR2 is YSLEER. CDR3 sequence reads: CASSQDRVSGNTIYF. In DNA form, the CDR3 reads TGCGCCAGCAGCCAAGATCGGGTTTCTGGAAACACCATATATTTT.

The J gene is TRBJ1-2, the V gene TRBV7-2, with a possible D match to TRBD1 (5 bases). Per the germline V gene, CDR1 is SGHTA and CDR2 is FQGNSA. V was pared by 4 bases and J by 3 bases, with 18 bases between. The CDR3 loop spans 16 amino acids. CDR3 coding DNA: TGTGCCAGCAGCTCACTCTCTAGAGGGGTTGACTATGGCTACACCTTC. Protein sequence: CASSSLSRGVDYGYTF. Variable domain in full (rest from reference TRBV7-2 and TRBJ1-2): GAGVSQSPSNKVTEKGKDVELRCDPISGHTALYWYRQSLGQGLEFLIYFQGNSAPDKSGLPSDRFSAERTGGSVSTLTIQRTQQEDSAVYLCASSSLSRGVDYGYTFGSGTRLTVV.

The V gene is TRBV7-9, the J gene TRBJ2-1; D could derive from TRBD1 or TRBD2 (7 bases each). V dropped 5 bases and J dropped 11 bases, with 16 bases sitting between them. Germline CDR1 SEHNR, CDR2 FQNEAQ (reference sequence). CDR3 size: 13 residues. The CDR3 region is CASSQGGAGKQFF. The CDR3 DNA follows: TGTGCCAGCAGCCAGGGGGGGGCAGGTAAGCAGTTCTTC. Filled out from reference TRBV7-9 and TRBJ2-1, the complete variable domain reads DTGVSQNPRHKITKRGQNVTFRCDPISEHNRLYWYRQTLGQGPEFLTYFQNEAQLEKSRLLSDRFSAERPKGSFSTLEIQRTEQGDSAMYLCASSQGGAGKQFFGPGTRLTVL.